This TCR beta chain was obtained from a study of T-cell memory formation after mild COVID-19. Study-wide results and limits: CD4+ bias marked clones expanding day 15 to 37, unlike balanced contracting clones. Day 37-peaking second-wave clones had unconfirmed SARS-CoV-2 specificity. For contracting clones, CD4+ ones sat mainly in CM and EM, CD8+ in EMRA.

In its sample, this clonotype was seen once. Its specificity is not known. TCRdb ran MiXCR on the 5' RACE reads and lists one entry per CDR3 protein. Of some 100,000 distinct CDR3 sequences listed, approximately 10% are singletons. Per germline, CDR1 SGHKS and CDR2 YYEKEE (reference sequence). V was pared by 3 bases and J by 2 bases, with 10 bases of the junction left unmatched. This CDR3 has 16 residues. Sequenced input: PBMCs or a T cell subset sorted from them (not recorded which). The genes are TRBV5-5 and TRBJ1-2, with TRBD1 identical over 7 bases. The TCR originated in a man aged 18 to 29 who had mild COVID-19 (a few samples of this study predate the infection). Cell type and time point are not known. In nucleotides, the CDR3 is TGTGCCAGCAGCTCGGGACAGTCCCCTACCAACTATGGCTACACCTTC. It translates to CASSSGQSPTNYGYTF.